This T cell receptor (beta chain) derives from a study of regulatory T cells in long-lasting Graves disease. Findings and caveats of the study: There were preferences for TRBV28, TRBJ1-2 and TRBJ2-5 in persistent disease. Peripheral blood, not thyroid tissue, was the sole material studied.

CDR3 regions were amplified by Arm-PCR using iRepertoire HTBI primers to build TCR beta libraries. TCRdb recomputed calls from the multiplex PCR reads with MiXCR, one row per CDR3 protein. The table includes a few hundred thousand distinct CDR3 sequences, 20% to 25% detected once. Looked up from germline, CDR1 is MNHEY and CDR2 is SVGEGT. Trimming pared 4 bases from V and 2 bases from J, leaving 12 bases between. The CDR3 has 16 amino acids. Time point described: persistent/refractory GD, antithyroid drugs over 5 years with positive TRAb. The authors made the TCR library using RNA they extracted from PBMCs. In its sample, this clonotype was seen many times. Its antigen is not known.

This clonotype originated in a female donor with Graves disease. This chain connects TRBV6-2 or TRBV6-3 to TRBJ2-6; D is possibly TRBD1 or TRBD2 (5 bases each). The sample in question was peripheral blood mononuclear cells (PBMCs), obtained when the disease was refractory, from a patient treated with antithyroid drugs. The CDR3 reads CASSLPGTPGANVLTF. CDR3 nucleotide sequence: TGTGCCAGCAGTTTACCCGGGACGCCTGGGGCCAACGTCCTGACTTTC.